This record covers a single TCR beta chain. This specimen belongs to a study of human thymus T cells. Data came from immunoSEQ multiplex PCR; TCRdb stores just in-frame clones and leaves some out. The sample includes roughly 130,000 clones, 90% to 95% of them seen just once. Thymic samples were excised during corrective heart operations. Germline V lookup: CDR1 MNHEY, CDR2 SVGAGI. This CDR3 comprises 14 residues. V lost 2 bases, J lost 2 bases, and 3 bases stayed unmatched. The sequencing input was thymus tissue. The receptor was derived from a boy younger than two with a congenital heart defect but otherwise immunologically healthy. The rearrangement joins TRBV6-5 to TRBJ2-7; 7 bases are shared with TRBD1. The chain's CDR3 is CASSYKGAAYEQYF. CDR3 bases: TGTGCCAGCAGTTACAAGGGGGCTGCCTACGAGCAGTACTTC.